What follows are 31 T cell receptor beta chains derived from one specimen sequenced in a study of OX40 agonist ivuxolimab in advanced cancers. Using immunoSEQ multiplex PCR, the repertoire was profiled, and TCRdb retains in-frame clones only, with some absent. The sample contains about 76,000 clones, around 84% of which appear only once. Sequenced material: CD4+ or CD8+ T cells sorted from blood, taken in a trial of the OX40 agonist ivuxolimab. Source of these receptors: an adult with an advanced solid tumor such as melanoma, head and neck, liver or kidney cancer.

This chain uses TRBV2 with TRBJ2-5, with TRBD1 matching 8 bases. Trimming took 6 bases from V and 5 from J; bases not matched to a gene: 11. Germline loops: CDR1 SNHLY, CDR2 FYNNEI. The CDR3 loop spans 15 amino acids. The CDR3 loop is CASSGQGQSGETQYF. The DNA of the CDR3 is TGTGCCAGCAGCGGACAGGGCCAGTCAGGGGAGACCCAGTACTTC.

The DNA of the CDR3 is TGTGCCTGGACCTCCTGGGGGGGACCTAGCTACGAGCAGTACTTC. Its protein is CAWTSWGGPSYEQYF. This chain joins TRBV30 and TRBJ2-7, with 7 bases fitting TRBD2. Germline trimming cut 4 bases from V and 3 bases from J; bases unmatched to any gene: 12. In germline, CDR1 is GTSNPN, CDR2 SVGIG (reference sequence). The CDR3 is 15 residues long.

This chain uses TRBV5-6 with TRBJ2-7; TRBD1 aligns across 10 bases. The CDR3 is made up of 15 amino acids. J lost 1 base, V lost 4 bases, and 5 bases had no gene match. Germline assignment: CDR1 SGHDT and CDR2 YYEEEE. CDR3 nucleotides: TGTGCCAGCAGCATCCGGGACAGGGGATCCTACGAGCAGTACTTC. Translation gives CASSIRDRGSYEQYF.

This chain uses TRBV5-1 with TRBJ2-5; TRBD1 matches at 7 bases. The trim removed 0 bases at V and 14 bases at J, leaving 7 bases unmatched. The germline gives CDR1 SGHRS, CDR2 YFSETQ. The CDR3 consists of 12 residues. As DNA, the CDR3 is TGCGCCAGCAGCTTGGACCAGGGGGAAATTTACTTC. Protein: CASSLDQGEIYF.

V gene TRBV4-1 combines with J gene TRBJ2-7; D unclear. V lost 3 bases and J 0 bases, leaving 15 bases between the germline ends. Per the germline V gene, CDR1 is MGHRA and CDR2 is YSYEKL. The CDR3 has 16 residues. The CDR3 sequence is CASSHPIRAGSYEQYF. CDR3 DNA: TGCGCCAGCAGCCACCCCATTAGGGCAGGCTCCTACGAGCAGTACTTC.

The count of this clone is one. V is TRBV7-2 and J is TRBJ2-3, with D possibly being TRBD1 or TRBD2 (6 bases each). Trimming left V 3 bases short and J 4 bases short, with 11 bases between. Germline lookup yields CDR1 SGHTA and CDR2 FQGNSA. The CDR3 has 14 residues. The CDR3 region has the DNA TGTGCCAGCAGCTTTTCAGGGGAGGCAGATACGCAGTATTTT. Translated, it gives CASSFSGEADTQYF.

The chain joins TRBV7-2 to TRBJ2-3; TRBD1 or TRBD2 may be the D gene (5 bases each). Germline V gene sequence: CDR1 SGHTA, CDR2 FQGNSA. This CDR3 is 16 amino acids long. The V gene lost 0 bases and the J gene lost 5 bases, with 15 bases spanning the gap. CDR3 DNA: TGTGCCAGCAGCTTAGCGGTAGGGGCCCGGGGAGATACGCAGTATTTT. Its protein is CASSLAVGARGDTQYF.

The rearrangement uses TRBV28 and TRBJ1-5, with 9 bases fitting TRBD1. Germline V gene sequence: CDR1 MDHEN, CDR2 SYDVKM. This CDR3 contains 16 residues. V lost 1 base to trimming and J lost 2 bases; unmatched junction nucleotides: 3. The chain's CDR3 is CASSLYRGQRNQPQHF. CDR3 nucleotide sequence: TGTGCCAGCAGTTTATACAGGGGGCAGCGCAATCAGCCCCAGCATTTT.

The chain combines TRBV2 with TRBJ1-2; weak D call: TRBD1 (5 bases). V was pared by 6 bases and J by 7 bases, with 9 bases between. The CDR3 length is 11 residues. Germline V CDR1 and CDR2: SNHLY, FYNNEI. The DNA of the CDR3 is TGTGCCAGCAGCGGGACTGGTGGCTACACCTTC. Its protein product is CASSGTGGYTF.

The J gene is TRBJ2-7, the V gene TRBV27; D gene unclear. CDR1 is MNHEY and CDR2 is SMNVEV in the germline V gene (reference sequence). V was clipped by 0 bases and J by 0 bases, with 12 bases between them. The CDR3 consists of 16 residues. Here the CDR3 reads CASSLSRGLFSYEQYF. For the CDR3, the DNA is TGTGCCAGCAGTTTATCGCGCGGCCTCTTCTCCTACGAGCAGTACTTC.

The chain joins TRBV27 to TRBJ2-2; possibly TRBD1 for D (5 bases). V was trimmed by 5 bases and J by 6 bases, leaving 10 bases between them. CDR3 size: 13 residues. CDR1 MNHEY and CDR2 SMNVEV come from the germline V gene (reference sequence). The CDR3 DNA follows: TGTGCCAGCAGTCTCAGGGTTTCCGGGGAGCTGTTTTTT. It encodes CASSLRVSGELFF.

The sample holds one count of this clone. The V and J genes are TRBV15 and TRBJ2-5; D is undetermined. Trimming took off 0 bases at V and 0 bases at J, with 8 bases between the two ends. This CDR3 region has 15 residues. The germline CDR1 and CDR2 sequences are LNHNV and YYDKDF (reference sequence). For the CDR3, the DNA is TGTGCCACCAGCAGAGATGGTGCGTACCAAGAGACCCAGTACTTC. Protein product: CATSRDGAYQETQYF.

This chain uses TRBV7-2 with TRBJ2-7; D gene uncertain. The length of the CDR3 is 13 residues. Between the trimmed V and J ends, which lost 5 bases and 6 bases, there was a span of 14 bases. Germline assignment: CDR1 SGHTA and CDR2 FQGNSA. The CDR3 sequence is CASSLVRIGEQYF. The CDR3 DNA sequence: TGTGCCAGCAGCCTAGTCAGGATCGGCGAGCAGTACTTC.

The chain carries TRBV6-5 and TRBJ2-7; maybe TRBD1 (5 bases). With 4 bases removed from V and 5 bases from J, the gap between germline ends came to 15 bases. This CDR3 has 14 amino acids. Germline loops: CDR1 MNHEY, CDR2 SVGAGI. The CDR3 loop reads CASSWARVTDEQYF. The CDR3 coding sequence is TGTGCCAGCAGTTGGGCCAGGGTTACGGACGAGCAGTACTTC.

V is TRBV19 and J is TRBJ2-7, with D perhaps matching TRBD2 (5 bases). This CDR3 is 11 amino acids long. The germline V gene has CDR1 LNHDA and CDR2 SQIVND (reference sequence). Trimming removed 9 bases at V and 7 bases at J, with 13 bases between. DNA of the CDR3: TGTGCCAGCTCAAGGAGAGGGGAGCAGTACTTC. Translation: CASSRRGEQYF.

The chain joins TRBV7-9 to TRBJ2-7; D possibly matches TRBD1 or TRBD2 (5 bases each). Germline values: CDR1 SEHNR, CDR2 FQNEAQ (reference sequence). V shed 3 bases and J shed 4 bases, with 10 bases lying between them. This CDR3 has 13 amino acids. The DNA of the CDR3 is TGTGCCAGCAGCTTGGTGGGGGTTTACGAGCAGTACTTC. As protein: CASSLVGVYEQYF.

The chain combines TRBV7-8 with TRBJ2-1, with D maybe TRBD1 (6 bases). The length of the CDR3 is 15 residues. V gave up 0 bases and J gave up 11 bases, with 17 bases separating them. The V gene's germline CDR1 is SGHVS and CDR2 FQNEAQ. Here the CDR3 reads CASSLARGNRAQQFF. The CDR3 DNA reads TGTGCCAGCAGCTTAGCAAGGGGCAACAGGGCACAGCAGTTCTTC.

The chain is built from TRBV11-2 and TRBJ1-6; D is perhaps TRBD1 (5 bases). The CDR3 runs to 17 residues. Per the germline V gene, CDR1 is SGHAT and CDR2 is FQNNGV. Trimming pared 2 bases from V and 0 bases from J, leaving 11 bases between. The CDR3 protein is CASSLLGASSYNSPLHF. Written as DNA, the CDR3 is TGTGCCAGCAGCTTACTAGGGGCCAGCTCCTATAATTCACCCCTCCACTTT. Using reference TRBV11-2 and TRBJ1-6 for the parts outside the CDR3, the full variable domain is EAGVAQSPRYKIIEKRQSVAFWCNPISGHATLYWYQQILGQGPKLLIQFQNNGVVDDSQLPKDRFSAERLKGVDSTLKIQPAKLEDSAVYLCASSLLGASSYNSPLHFGNGTRLTVT.

V and J are TRBV18 and TRBJ2-5, with TRBD1 matching over 7 bases. V lost 2 bases to trimming and J lost 4 bases; unmatched junction nucleotides: 7. Germline V lookup: CDR1 KGHSH, CDR2 LQKENI. The CDR3 extends over 15 amino acids. The CDR3 nucleotides read TGTGCCAGCTCACCAACGACAGGGAGCCGAGAGACCCAGTACTTC. Translating gives CASSPTTGSRETQYF.

This rearrangement joins TRBV11-3 to TRBJ2-1, with TRBD2 matching over 11 bases. This CDR3 is 15 amino acids long. V lost 3 bases, J lost 7 bases, and 5 bases stayed unmatched. Germline assignment: CDR1 SGHNT and CDR2 YENEEA. CDR3 sequence reads: CASSFLAGGMNEQFF. The DNA of the CDR3 is TGTGCCAGCAGCTTCCTAGCGGGGGGAATGAATGAGCAGTTCTTC.

The genes are TRBV5-5 and TRBJ1-5; D not certain. Trimming removed 4 bases at V and 4 bases at J, with 12 bases between. Germline V gives CDR1 SGHKS, CDR2 YYEKEE (reference sequence). This CDR3 has 14 amino acids. In nucleotides, the CDR3 is TGTGCCAGCAGCCTGCGGACGGGAAATCAGCCCCAGCATTTT. Amino acids: CASSLRTGNQPQHF.

V gene TRBV19 combines with J gene TRBJ1-1; the match to TRBD1 covers 8 bases. Germline trimming cut 3 bases from V and 7 bases from J; bases unmatched to any gene: 7. Germline loops: CDR1 LNHDA, CDR2 SQIVND (reference sequence). The CDR3 has 14 residues. The DNA for the CDR3 is TGTGCCAGTAGTATTTCAGGGGGCCAGGGTGAAGCTTTCTTT. It codes for CASSISGGQGEAFF.

The chain's CDR3 is CAINPKAPYEQYF. CDR3 coding DNA: TGTGCCATCAACCCCAAAGCCCCCTACGAGCAGTACTTC. The genes are TRBV10-3 and TRBJ2-7; D is unresolved. Trimming took off 7 bases at V and 2 bases at J, with 12 bases between the two ends. Germline CDR1 and CDR2: ENHRY and SYGVKD. The CDR3 runs to 13 residues.

The chain combines TRBV5-1 with TRBJ1-4; D call uncertain. Germline CDR1 is SGHRS and CDR2 is YFSETQ. The CDR3 covers 13 residues. The V end lost 4 bases, the J end lost 8 bases, and 12 bases lay between the germline ends. The chain's CDR3 is CASSMRTAEKLFF. CDR3 bases: TGCGCCAGCAGCATGCGGACGGCCGAAAAACTGTTTTTT.

The chain links TRBV28 to TRBJ1-5; 7 bases map to TRBD1. This CDR3 contains 17 residues. Germline V gene lookup returns CDR1 MDHEN and CDR2 SYDVKM. V lost 7 bases to trimming and J lost 1 base; unmatched junction nucleotides: 13. The CDR3 DNA sequence: TGTGCCAGCACCCCCTGGGGACAGCTCTCCAGCAATCAGCCCCAGCATTTT. This sequence encodes CASTPWGQLSSNQPQHF.

The rearrangement links TRBV6-5 to TRBJ1-2, with a possible D match to TRBD1 (6 bases). V lost 2 bases and J lost 14, with 9 bases in between. CDR3 length: 10 amino acids. The germline V gene has CDR1 MNHEY and CDR2 SVGAGI. For the CDR3, the DNA is TGTGCCAGCAGTTACGGTGGACAGACCTTC. Amino acids: CASSYGGQTF.

This sequence joins TRBV11-1 and TRBJ1-2; TRBD1 aligns across 11 bases. The germline CDR1 and CDR2 sequences are SGHAT and FQDESV (reference sequence). The junction had 2 bases not matched to a gene; V was cut back by 3 bases and J by 2 bases. This CDR3 region has 15 residues. CDR3 loop: CASSLDRGHNYGYTF. The CDR3 DNA follows: TGTGCCAGCAGCTTGGACAGGGGGCACAACTATGGCTACACCTTC.

V usage is TRBV2 and J usage is TRBJ1-1, with 7 nucleotides matching TRBD1. Trimming at V came to 6 bases and at J to 4 bases, leaving 5 bases not matched to a gene. The CDR3 spans 13 residues. CDR1 and CDR2 from the germline V gene are SNHLY and FYNNEI. The CDR3 DNA is TGTGCCAGCAGGGGGGCAGGGGGCACTGAAGCTTTCTTT. Protein: CASRGAGGTEAFF. The whole variable domain, filled in from reference TRBV2 and TRBJ1-1, reads EPEVTQTPSHQVTQMGQEVILRCVPISNHLYFYWYRQILGQKVEFLVSFYNNEISEKSEIFDDQFSVERPDGSNFTLKIRSTKLEDSAMYFCASRGAGGTEAFFGQGTRLTVV.

The chain links TRBV5-6 to TRBJ1-1, with 7 bases identical to TRBD1. The CDR3 has 15 amino acids. Germline CDR1 is SGHDT and CDR2 is YYEEEE. After removal of 4 bases from V and 2 bases from J, the junction contained 8 bases not matched to a gene. CDR3 sequence: CASSLPRQGNTEAFF. The CDR3 coding sequence is TGTGCCAGCAGCCTGCCGAGACAGGGAAACACTGAAGCTTTCTTT.

The rearrangement links TRBV2 to TRBJ2-5, with a possible D match to TRBD2 (7 bases). V gave up 7 bases and J gave up 5 bases, with 17 bases separating them. The CDR3 covers 14 residues. Per the germline V gene, CDR1 is SNHLY and CDR2 is FYNNEI. The CDR3 nucleotides are TGTGCCAGCACGGGGGCTAGCGGCGGGGAGACCCAGTACTTC. It is translated as CASTGASGGETQYF.

This sequence joins TRBV18 and TRBJ1-4; 8 bases agree with TRBD1. Looked up from germline, CDR1 is KGHSH and CDR2 is LQKENI. This CDR3 spans 15 amino acids. V lost 5 bases to trimming and J lost 6 bases; unmatched junction nucleotides: 8. The CDR3 DNA reads as TGTGCCAGCTCATCGGACAGGGCCGAGTATGAAAAACTGTTTTTT. This encodes CASSSDRAEYEKLFF. Full variable domain (missing parts from reference TRBV18 and TRBJ1-4): NAGVMQNPRHLVRRRGQEARLRCSPMKGHSHVYWYRQLPEEGLKFMVYLQKENIIDESGMPKERFSAEFPKEGPSILRIQQVVRGDSAAYFCASSSDRAEYEKLFFGSGTQLSVL.